This T cell receptor (beta chain) appears in the sequencing data of a study of blood T cell repertoires in COVID-19. Produced via immunoSEQ multiplex PCR; TCRdb's table is partial and in-frame only. Found here are 270,000 or so clones, under 90% of them singletons; the top ten hold 0.85% to 0.95%. This TCR derives from a woman between 35 and 50 years old who had recovered from COVID-19. The material sequenced was peripheral blood.

The DNA of the CDR3 is TGTGCCAGCAGGGGACTAGCGGGAGATTCGGGCGAGCAGTACTTC. Translation gives CASRGLAGDSGEQYF. This chain links TRBV6-5 with TRBJ2-7, with 14 bases aligning to TRBD2. V lost 6 bases and J lost 6; bases outside the gene matches: 7. There are 15 residues in the CDR3. The germline V gene encodes CDR1 MNHEY and CDR2 SVGAGI.